Shown below are 23 T cell receptor beta chains from a single sample sequenced in a study of regulatory T cells in long-lasting Graves disease. The time point here: persistent/refractory GD, antithyroid drugs over 5 years with positive TRAb. PBMC-extracted RNA yielded the TCR library. TCR beta libraries were built with iRepertoire HTBI primers and Arm-PCR of CDR3 regions. TCRdb reprocessed the multiplex PCR reads with MiXCR, giving one entry per CDR3 protein. In the table there are roughly 470,000 distinct CDR3 sequences, under 25% of which are singletons. Material: peripheral blood mononuclear cells (PBMCs), obtained when the disease was refractory, from a patient treated with antithyroid drugs. Receptors were obtained from a female donor with Graves disease.

This clonotype showed up just a few times. The chain combines TRBV6-1 with TRBJ2-6, with D possibly being TRBD1 (6 bases). Germline assignment: CDR1 MNHNS and CDR2 SASEGT. The CDR3 extends over 14 amino acids. V lost 8 bases, J lost 2 bases, and 10 bases lay in between. The CDR3 loop reads CASGRTAGANVLTF. DNA of the CDR3: TGTGCCAGCGGCAGGACAGCTGGGGCCAACGTCCTGACTTTC.

In the case of this clonotype: Since a much larger clone is just one base distant, this may be a read error. The chain carries TRBV5-1 and TRBJ1-1, with D unresolved. Deletions cut 5 bases from V and 7 bases from J, with 15 bases between. The germline V gene has CDR1 SGHRS and CDR2 YFSETQ. CDR3 length equals 13 residues. CDR3 bases: TGCGCCAGCAGGTTATTAAGGGCGAATGAAGCTTTCTTT. This translates into CASRLLRANEAFF.

This rearrangement joins TRBV19 to TRBJ2-7, with 9 bases that match TRBD1. Germline values: CDR1 LNHDA, CDR2 SQIVND (reference sequence). The length of the CDR3 is 17 residues. V shed 7 bases and J 2 bases; nucleotides not matched to a gene: 15. CDR3 DNA sequence: TGTGCCAGTAATAGGGACAGGGATTCGGTTGGAACCTACGAGCAGTACTTC. Translation gives CASNRDRDSVGTYEQYF. Variable domain in full (rest from reference TRBV19 and TRBJ2-7): DGGITQSPKYLFRKEGQNVTLSCEQNLNHDAMYWYRQDPGQGLRLIYYSQIVNDFQKGDIAEGYSVSREKKESFPLTVTSAQKNPTAFYLCASNRDRDSVGTYEQYFGPGTRLTVT.

The chain joins TRBV28 to TRBJ2-7; no clear D. The CDR3 loop spans 14 amino acids. V was pared by 3 bases and J by 3 bases, with 12 bases between. Germline V gene sequence: CDR1 MDHEN, CDR2 SYDVKM. CDR3 sequence (DNA): TGTGCCAGCAGTTTCCTTACGACGATCTACGAGCAGTACTTC. It yields the protein CASSFLTTIYEQYF.

This clonotype was seen ten or more times. The rearrangement uses TRBV7-2 and TRBJ1-4; D call uncertain. The length of the CDR3 is 17 residues. CDR1 SGHTA and CDR2 FQGNSA come from the germline V gene. V gave up 2 bases and J gave up 3 bases, with 16 bases separating them. CDR3 DNA sequence: TGTGCCAGCAGCTTACTGGGCTTTGGAGGGTCTAATGAAAAACTGTTTTTT. Its translation: CASSLLGFGGSNEKLFF.

This clonotype occurred many times. This chain links TRBV2 with TRBJ1-5; D gene uncertain. Germline CDR1 SNHLY, CDR2 FYNNEI. The CDR3 is 14 amino acids. Trimming removed 6 bases at V and 3 bases at J, with 12 bases between. Here the CDR3 reads CASRKLGNNQPQHF. As DNA, the CDR3 is TGTGCCAGCAGGAAGCTCGGGAACAATCAGCCCCAGCATTTT.

V and J are TRBV4-3 and TRBJ2-7; D remains ambiguous. This CDR3 is built from 15 residues. The germline gives CDR1 LGHNA, CDR2 YSLEER. Trimming took 0 bases from V and 6 from J, leaving 15 bases between them. The CDR3: CASSQEEGVGGEQYF. CDR3 DNA: TGCGCCAGCAGCCAAGAGGAAGGAGTGGGCGGCGAGCAGTACTTC.

This clonotype was counted between two and nine times. This rearrangement joins TRBV7-9 to TRBJ2-7; D possibly corresponds to TRBD2 (7 bases). The germline V and J ends were trimmed by 5 bases and 2 bases, with 16 bases remaining between them. The CDR3 covers 15 residues. CDR1 and CDR2 (germline): SEHNR, FQNEAQ (reference sequence). The CDR3: CASSLSGGSPYEQYF. The DNA for the CDR3 is TGTGCCAGCAGCCTCTCGGGGGGCTCTCCCTACGAGCAGTACTTC.

This clonotype was counted between two and nine times. The chain carries TRBV10-3 and TRBJ1-4; 10 nucleotides line up with TRBD1. The CDR3 sequence is 14 residues long. Germline V gives CDR1 ENHRY, CDR2 SYGVKD. The V segment lost 5 bases and the J segment 8 bases; nucleotides outside the gene matches: 5. CDR3 amino acids: CAISKGQGKEKLFF. The CDR3 nucleotides are TGTGCCATCAGTAAGGGACAGGGGAAGGAAAAACTGTTTTTT.

This clonotype was found many times. The chain carries TRBV6-1 and TRBJ2-7, with D perhaps TRBD1 (6 bases). In germline, CDR1 is MNHNS, CDR2 SASEGT. V was clipped by 10 bases and J by 0 bases, with 22 bases between them. The CDR3 is 16 residues long. The CDR3 here is CATEREGGQSSYEQYF. The CDR3 nucleotides are TGTGCCACCGAAAGGGAAGGCGGACAGAGCTCCTACGAGCAGTACTTC.

This clonotype came up a few times. The chain uses TRBV18 and TRBJ2-5; possibly TRBD1 for D (6 bases). The CDR3 length is 14 residues. Germline V gives CDR1 KGHSH, CDR2 LQKENI. Trimming stripped 2 bases from V and 4 bases from J, with 11 bases between. The CDR3 spells CASSPAGVGETQYF. The CDR3 nucleotides are TGTGCCAGCTCACCAGCAGGGGTAGGAGAGACCCAGTACTTC.

This clonotype was observed at least ten times. This rearrangement joins TRBV7-2 to TRBJ2-4; D is possibly TRBD2 (6 bases). This CDR3 comprises 19 residues. V lost 0 bases to trimming and J lost 0 bases, with 18 bases between them. The germline CDR1 and CDR2 sequences are SGHTA and FQGNSA. The CDR3 reads CASSLAGWRGTLAKNIQYF. DNA of the CDR3: TGTGCCAGCAGCTTAGCGGGATGGAGGGGAACACTAGCCAAAAACATTCAGTACTTC.

V gene TRBV30 combines with J gene TRBJ1-1; unclear D gene. The CDR3 sequence is 13 residues long. The germline V and J ends were trimmed by 4 bases and 1 base, with 10 bases remaining between them. In germline, CDR1 is GTSNPN, CDR2 SVGIG (reference sequence). The CDR3 here is CAWIYISNTEAFF. The CDR3 DNA reads TGTGCCTGGATTTATATCTCGAACACTGAAGCTTTCTTT.

This rearrangement joins TRBV5-1 to TRBJ2-7, with D perhaps TRBD2 (6 bases). V was pared by 4 bases and J by 5 bases, with 19 bases between. Per the germline V gene, CDR1 is SGHRS and CDR2 is YFSETQ. The CDR3 runs to 15 residues. As DNA, the CDR3 is TGCGCCAGCAGCCCCGAAGGAGGGTGGGTAGACGAGCAGTACTTC. Translation gives CASSPEGGWVDEQYF. The full variable domain, with the rest looked up from reference TRBV5-1 and TRBJ2-7, is KAGVTQTPRYLIKTRGQQVTLSCSPISGHRSVSWYQQTPGQGLQFLFEYFSETQRNKGNFPGRFSGRQFSNSRSEMNVSTLELGDSALYLCASSPEGGWVDEQYFGPGTRLTVT.

This clonotype showed up just a few times. The junction and the germline gene differ at one end; a read error may be behind it. The chain carries TRBV7-7 and TRBJ2-1, with 8 bases lining up with TRBD2. The V gene's germline CDR1 is SSHAT and CDR2 FNYEAQ (reference sequence). This CDR3 is 13 amino acids long. The CDR3 DNA reads TGTGCTAGCAGCACCGCGGGGGGTGATGAGCAGTTCTTC. Protein sequence: CASSTAGGDEQFF.

This clonotype came up a few times. The chain carries TRBV6-1 and TRBJ2-7; no reliable D call. Trimming took off 8 bases at V and 5 bases at J, with 16 bases between the two ends. CDR3 length: 13 amino acids. The germline gives CDR1 MNHNS, CDR2 SASEGT. CDR3 sequence: CASQDPAEDEQYF. Here the CDR3 DNA reads TGTGCCAGCCAAGACCCGGCAGAGGACGAGCAGTACTTC.

The J gene is TRBJ2-7, the V gene TRBV27; D remains unclear. Trimming left V 3 bases short and J 4 bases short, with 7 bases between. CDR3 length equals 12 residues. In germline, CDR1 is MNHEY, CDR2 SMNVEV (reference sequence). The CDR3 loop reads CASSFFGYEQYF. The CDR3 DNA follows: TGTGCCAGCAGTTTTTTTGGATACGAGCAGTACTTC.

This clonotype was found many times. This CDR3 is CATQGQGVETQYF. The CDR3 nucleotides read TGTGCCACTCAGGGACAGGGGGTCGAGACCCAGTACTTC. V is TRBV2 and J is TRBJ2-5; TRBD1 matches at 11 bases. V gave up 10 bases and J gave up 5 bases; unmatched junction bases: 6. The CDR3 covers 13 residues. The germline CDR1 and CDR2 sequences are SNHLY and FYNNEI. Supplemented by reference TRBV2 and TRBJ2-5, the full variable domain reads EPEVTQTPSHQVTQMGQEVILRCVPISNHLYFYWYRQILGQKVEFLVSFYNNEISEKSEIFDDQFSVERPDGSNFTLKIRSTKLEDSAMYFCATQGQGVETQYFGPGTRLLVL.

In its sample, this clonotype was seen once. The V gene is TRBV7-8, the J gene TRBJ1-1, with D unclear. V lost 6 bases and J lost 8, with 22 bases in between. The CDR3 extends over 15 amino acids. Per the germline V gene, CDR1 is SGHVS and CDR2 is FQNEAQ. CDR3 residues: CASRPFGPDPREAFF. The CDR3 coding sequence is TGTGCCAGCAGACCTTTCGGCCCGGACCCACGGGAAGCTTTCTTT.

This clonotype has a count of ten or more. The chain links TRBV28 to TRBJ2-2, with 10 bases that match TRBD1. Germline CDR1 is MDHEN and CDR2 is SYDVKM. The CDR3 length is 15 residues. V was clipped by 5 bases and J by 6 bases; unmatched bases: 6. The CDR3: CASSPRTGGAGELFF. Here the CDR3 DNA reads TGTGCCAGCAGTCCTCGGACAGGGGGGGCCGGGGAGCTGTTTTTT.

This rearrangement joins TRBV27 to TRBJ2-6; D not certain. This CDR3 is built from 15 residues. V was trimmed by 4 bases and J by 0 bases, leaving 7 bases between them. Germline lookup yields CDR1 MNHEY and CDR2 SMNVEV (reference sequence). CDR3 sequence: CASSSTISGANVLTF. CDR3 in DNA: TGTGCCAGCAGTTCTACTATCTCTGGGGCCAACGTCCTGACTTTC.

At least ten counts were recorded for this clonotype. The V call is TRBV30, the J call TRBJ1-1; D gene ambiguous. V was pared by 6 bases and J by 4 bases, with 12 bases between. The germline CDR1 and CDR2 sequences are GTSNPN and SVGIG (reference sequence). The CDR3 is made up of 12 amino acids. CDR3 sequence: CACIGRGTEAFF. CDR3 in DNA: TGTGCCTGTATTGGGCGAGGCACTGAAGCTTTCTTT.

In this sample, this clonotype turned up many times. This chain links TRBV20-1 with TRBJ2-7, with a possible D match to TRBD2 (6 bases). The CDR3 has 14 amino acids. The germline CDR1 and CDR2 sequences are DFQATT and SNEGSKA (reference sequence). V was trimmed by 6 bases and J by 1 base, leaving 16 bases between them. This CDR3 reads CSAALALKSYEQYF. The CDR3 DNA reads TGCAGTGCCGCTCTAGCGCTCAAATCCTACGAGCAGTACTTC.